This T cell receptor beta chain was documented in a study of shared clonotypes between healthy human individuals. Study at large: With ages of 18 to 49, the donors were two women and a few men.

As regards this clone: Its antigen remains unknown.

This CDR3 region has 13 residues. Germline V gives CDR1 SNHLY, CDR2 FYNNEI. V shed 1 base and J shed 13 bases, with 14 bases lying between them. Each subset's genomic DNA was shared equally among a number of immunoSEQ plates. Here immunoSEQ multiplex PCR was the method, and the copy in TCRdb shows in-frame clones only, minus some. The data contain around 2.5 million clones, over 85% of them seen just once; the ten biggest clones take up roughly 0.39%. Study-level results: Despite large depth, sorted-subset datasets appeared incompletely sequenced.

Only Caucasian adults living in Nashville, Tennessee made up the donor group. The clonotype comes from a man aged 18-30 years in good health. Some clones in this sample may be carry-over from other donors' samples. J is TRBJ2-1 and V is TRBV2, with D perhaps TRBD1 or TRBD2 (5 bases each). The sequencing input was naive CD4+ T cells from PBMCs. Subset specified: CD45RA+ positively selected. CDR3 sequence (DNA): TGTGCCAGCAGTGAAGGGCCCGCGAGGGGACAGTTCTTC. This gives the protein CASSEGPARGQFF. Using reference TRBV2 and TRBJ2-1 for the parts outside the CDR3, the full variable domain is EPEVTQTPSHQVTQMGQEVILRCVPISNHLYFYWYRQILGQKVEFLVSFYNNEISEKSEIFDDQFSVERPDGSNFTLKIRSTKLEDSAMYFCASSEGPARGQFFGPGTRLTVL.